This is a list of T cell receptor beta chains from one sample in a study of shared clonotypes between healthy human individuals. The method was immunoSEQ multiplex PCR; TCRdb's version includes in-frame clones alone and lacks a portion of them. The data show over a million clones, roughly 96% seen once. The sequencing sample was made of naive CD4+ T cells sorted from blood. The receptors were sampled from a man in his thirties or forties in good health. CDR3s include the opening cysteine and the closing phenylalanine or tryptophan. A D gene is named only where the DNA matches it firmly. The size field is filled for only some rows; it gives once, few, many or a size class.

d_call	clone_size	v_call	j_call	cdr3_nt	cdr3_aa
-	-	TRBV4-1	TRBJ1-3	TGCGCCAGCAGCCAGGTACCGCTGGTCGGAAACACCATATATTTT	CASSQVPLVGNTIYF
TRBD1	once	TRBV4-3	TRBJ2-1	TGCGCCAGCAGCCAGGGCGGGACAGGGGGCAGTTTGTACAATGAGCAGTTCTTC	CASSQGGTGGSLYNEQFF
-	-	TRBV2	TRBJ2-4	TGTGCCAGCGGTAAAGGCCCCACTCAAAACATTCAGTACTTC	CASGKGPTQNIQYF
-	-	TRBV10-3	TRBJ1-2	TGTGCCATCAGAGGGACCGCCTGGGGCTACACCTTC	CAIRGTAWGYTF
-	-	TRBV20-1	TRBJ2-7	TGCAGTGCTTTAGCCTACGAGCAGTACTTC	CSALAYEQYF
-	-	TRBV5-4	TRBJ1-1	TGTGCCAGCAGCAGAAGGGACCCCCCGGGGACTGAAGCTTTCTTT	CASSRRDPPGTEAFF
TRBD1	-	TRBV6-5	TRBJ2-2	TGTGCCAGCAGACCGACAGGGGTCACCGGGGAGCTGTTTTTT	CASRPTGVTGELFF
-	-	TRBV4-1	TRBJ2-7	TGCGCCAGCAGCTTCCTTGAAGGGCTTGGCTCCTACGAGCAGTACTTC	CASSFLEGLGSYEQYF
-	once	TRBV4-2	TRBJ2-7	TGTGCCAGCAGCCAAGAATACGGGACTTCCTACGAGCAGTACTTC	CASSQEYGTSYEQYF
-	-	TRBV18	TRBJ2-5	TGTGCCAGCTCAAGGCTCGGGACGGGTGGGTTCAGACAAGAGACCCAGTACTTC	CASSRLGTGGFRQETQYF
TRBD2	-	TRBV5-4	TRBJ2-1	TGTGCCAGCAGCTTGGTTGGGAGGGCCCACAATGAGCAGTTCTTC	CASSLVGRAHNEQFF
-	-	TRBV20-1	TRBJ2-7	TGCAGTGCTAGAGTGGCGGGGGAGCAGTACTTC	CSARVAGEQYF
-	once	TRBV5-1	TRBJ2-2	TGCGCCAGCAGCGGCAGGTGGGGGGCCGGGACCGGGGAGCTGTTTTTT	CASSGRWGAGTGELFF
-	-	TRBV18	TRBJ1-2	TGTGCCAGCTCCCCCGGGAGCCCACAAGCTCAAGGCTACACCTTC	CASSPGSPQAQGYTF
TRBD1	-	TRBV10-3	TRBJ2-3	TGTGCCATCAGTGATGACAGGGGTACAGATACGCAGTATTTT	CAISDDRGTDTQYF
-	-	TRBV7-2	TRBJ2-5	TGTGCCAGCAGTCTACAAGAGACCCAGTACTTC	CASSLQETQYF
-	-	TRBV2	TRBJ2-7	TGTGCCATCCTTAGTGCCTACGAGCAGTACTTC	CAILSAYEQYF
TRBD2	once	TRBV5-1	TRBJ2-7	TGCGCCAGCAGCTCGGGACTAGCTGATCCTGGTGAGCAGTACTTC	CASSSGLADPGEQYF
-	-	TRBV2	TRBJ2-2	TGTGCCAGTGTATGGGGTAGGGGATCGAACACCGGGGAGCTGTTTTTT	CASVWGRGSNTGELFF
-	-	TRBV28	TRBJ2-1	TGTGCCAGCAGCCCAACAGGGTGGGACAATGAGCAGTTCTTC	CASSPTGWDNEQFF
TRBD2	-	TRBV11-2	TRBJ2-7	TGTGCCAGCAGACCCGGGCTAGCGGGGGCCTACGAGCAGTACTTC	CASRPGLAGAYEQYF
-	-	TRBV7-8	TRBJ2-3	TGTGCCAGCAGATCCAACCGGGACTTTCGTACAGATACGCAGTATTTT	CASRSNRDFRTDTQYF
TRBD1	-	TRBV5-1	TRBJ1-4	TGCGCCAGCAGCCGGACAGGTGACGAAAAACTGTTTTTT	CASSRTGDEKLFF
-	-	TRBV29-1	TRBJ2-1	TGCAGCGCCGACCCAACCGGGAGTATGGGCAATGAGCAGTTCTTC	CSADPTGSMGNEQFF
TRBD2	-	TRBV10-3	TRBJ2-5	TGTGCCATCAGTGCGGGGACTAGTGGGGGGCAAGAGACCCAGTACTTC	CAISAGTSGGQETQYF
-	-	TRBV2	TRBJ2-1	TGTGCCAGCCTTAGACGGGGAGCAAGCTCCTACAATGAGCAGTTCTTC	CASLRRGASSYNEQFF
-	-	TRBV29-1	TRBJ2-5	TGCAGCGTTAAACCGCAGACGAAAGAGACCCAGTACTTC	CSVKPQTKETQYF
-	-	TRBV7-2	TRBJ2-7	TGTGCCAGCAGTCTCAGCTCCTACGAGCAGTACTTC	CASSLSSYEQYF
-	-	TRBV15	TRBJ2-5	TGTGCCACCAGCAGAGAGGCAGGGGTAGGAGCCCAAGAGACCCAGTACTTC	CATSREAGVGAQETQYF
-	-	TRBV28	TRBJ1-2	TGTGCCAGCAGTTTAAGGGCAGGGCATTACTATGGCTACACCTTC	CASSLRAGHYYGYTF
TRBD1	-	TRBV7-3	TRBJ2-1	TGTGCCAGCACCGTAAGGGGGCGCGGTGAGCAGTTCTTC	CASTVRGRGEQFF